Listed here is a single T cell receptor (beta chain). This specimen comes from a study of Ad26.COV2.S vaccination and SARS-CoV-2 variants. The table came from immunoSEQ multiplex PCR; TCRdb's copy has only in-frame clones and leaves some out. This table has 350,000 to 500,000 clones, around 91% appearing once. Treatment noted: around 19 received Ad26.COV2.S at low or high dose, single or two shots; 5 received placebo; per-sample allocation not given. The samples date from day 63 after the first vaccine or placebo injection. CDR1 is MNHNY and CDR2 is SVGAGI in the germline V gene (reference sequence). V lost 5 bases to trimming and J lost 7 bases; unmatched junction nucleotides: 10. This CDR3 is built from 15 residues.

The V and J genes are TRBV6-6 and TRBJ2-1, with 8 bases aligning to TRBD1. The clonotype comes from a person aged 18-65 years who received the Ad26.COV2.S COVID-19 vaccine or a placebo. Sequencing was performed on peripheral blood, taken in a trial of Ad26.COV2.S vaccine versus placebo. DNA of the CDR3: TGTGCCAGCAGTCCGGGACAGGCTAGATTAAATGAGCAGTTCTTC. It yields the protein CASSPGQARLNEQFF.